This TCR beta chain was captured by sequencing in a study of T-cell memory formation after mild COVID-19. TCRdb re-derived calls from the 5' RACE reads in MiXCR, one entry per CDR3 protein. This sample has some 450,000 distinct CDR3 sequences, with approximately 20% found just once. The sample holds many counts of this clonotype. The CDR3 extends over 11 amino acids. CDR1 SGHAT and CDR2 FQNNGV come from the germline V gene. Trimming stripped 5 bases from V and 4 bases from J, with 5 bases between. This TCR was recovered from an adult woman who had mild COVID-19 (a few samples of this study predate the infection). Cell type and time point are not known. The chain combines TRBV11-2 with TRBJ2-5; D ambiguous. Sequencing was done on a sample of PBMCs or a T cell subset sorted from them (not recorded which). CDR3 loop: CASSELETQYF. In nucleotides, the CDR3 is TGTGCCAGCAGCGAGCTAGAGACCCAGTACTTC.